Presented here are 5 T cell receptor beta chains from one specimen sequenced in a study of regulatory T cells in long-lasting Graves disease. Described time point: newly diagnosed GD, antithyroid drugs for less than 3 months. The TCR library was made from RNA extracted from PBMCs. Assembly of TCR beta libraries relied on iRepertoire HTBI primers together with Arm-PCR of CDR3 regions. Each CDR3 protein gets one entry after TCRdb re-called the multiplex PCR reads with MiXCR. The table shows about 620,000 distinct CDR3 sequences, with around 15% occurring only once. The same sample was also studied in work on T cells in Graves' hyperthyroidism and ophthalmopathy.

The sample here was peripheral blood mononuclear cells (PBMCs), taken at new diagnosis, from a patient treated with antithyroid drugs. These receptors all come from a woman aged 30 to 39 with Graves disease.

This chain links TRBV18 with TRBJ2-7; TRBD1 is a possible D gene (5 bases). The CDR3 runs 14 residues. V lost 0 bases, J lost 7 bases, and 13 bases lay in between. From germline, CDR1 is KGHSH and CDR2 LQKENI. As DNA, the CDR3 is TGTGCCAGCTCACCACCGTCCCAGGGCTGGGAGCAGTACTTC. It encodes CASSPPSQGWEQYF.

This chain uses TRBV5-1 with TRBJ2-6, with no clear D. This CDR3 has 18 residues. Germline assignment: CDR1 SGHRS and CDR2 YFSETQ. Between the trimmed V and J ends, which lost 2 bases and 0 bases, there was a span of 15 bases. Here the CDR3 reads CASSFGTPMGSGANVLTF. The CDR3 DNA reads as TGCGCCAGCAGCTTTGGCACTCCTATGGGCTCTGGGGCCAACGTCCTGACTTTC.

This clonotype occurred many times. This chain uses TRBV11-2 with TRBJ1-1, with D unclear. CDR3 length: 14 residues. With 2 bases removed from V and 1 base from J, the gap between germline ends came to 8 bases. CDR1 is SGHAT, CDR2 FQNNGV, per germline. CDR3 loop: CASSLRQPNTEAFF. The CDR3 DNA is TGTGCCAGCAGCTTAAGGCAGCCGAACACTGAAGCTTTCTTT.

The chain carries TRBV7-2 and TRBJ2-2, with TRBD1 matching over 7 bases. The J segment lost 3 bases and the V segment lost 1 base, leaving 5 bases of the junction unmatched. This CDR3 is 16 amino acids long. The germline V gene encodes CDR1 SGHTA and CDR2 FQGNSA. CDR3 loop: CASSLVRGLDTGELFF. In nucleotides, the CDR3 is TGTGCCAGCAGCTTAGTTAGGGGGCTCGACACCGGGGAGCTGTTTTTT.

Many counts were recorded for this clonotype. V and J are TRBV28 and TRBJ1-5; D gene unclear. CDR1 and CDR2 from the germline V gene are MDHEN and SYDVKM. CDR3 length: 16 residues. Trimming shortened V by 7 bases and J by 0 bases, and 16 bases separated the two germline ends. The CDR3 reads CASMSPGDYSNQPQHF. The CDR3, as DNA: TGTGCCAGCATGTCACCAGGTGACTATAGCAATCAGCCCCAGCATTTT.